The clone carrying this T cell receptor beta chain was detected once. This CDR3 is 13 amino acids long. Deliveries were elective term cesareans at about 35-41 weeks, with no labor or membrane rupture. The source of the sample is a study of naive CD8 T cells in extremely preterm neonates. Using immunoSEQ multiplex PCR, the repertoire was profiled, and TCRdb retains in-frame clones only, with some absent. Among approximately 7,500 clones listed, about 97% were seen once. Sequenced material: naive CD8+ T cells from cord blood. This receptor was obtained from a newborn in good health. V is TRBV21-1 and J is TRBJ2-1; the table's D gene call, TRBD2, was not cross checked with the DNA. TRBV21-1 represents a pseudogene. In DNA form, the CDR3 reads TGTGCCAGCAGGGAGAGCTCCTACAATGAGCAGTTCTTC. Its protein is CASRESSYNEQFF.